Below, one TCR beta chain is given with its context. The antigen it binds to is not known. The same CDR3 can be traced to other DNA sequences in this sample. This specimen comes from a study of cytomegalovirus exposure and HLA in healthy donors (dated by TCRdb to the late 2010s). Study-wide context: An earlier analysis of around 600 of the donors reported about 250 Gb of sequence data and some 120 million unique TCR beta sequences from some 180 million T cells. In a later genetic analysis, genome-wide SNP genotypes for about 65% of the roughly 670 donors were used, and that subset was treated as a discovery cohort. The later analysis used no new phenotypic data to find candidate immune exposures, relying instead on TCR beta sequences and their occurrence across donors. Approximately 300 gigabases of sequencing data and about 92 million unique TCR sequences made up an early release that covered about 640 HLA-typed donors. A later analysis re-analyzed previously published TCR beta repertoires from about 730 donors and added high-resolution HLA genotyping to study TCR occurrence patterns. In addition to the first cohort of approximately 650 subjects, a separate validation cohort of 100 to 150 different subjects was used. Because of strong linkage in the cohort, roughly five DR-DQ haplotypes were treated as single units for association and clustering. HLA typing covered class I and class II loci at four-digit resolution. Typing coverage differed by locus: A, B, C, DRB1 and DQB1 were typed in about 629-630 donors, DQA1 in approximately 520, DPA1 in over 600, and DPB1 in 472. Using immunosequencing, the study profiled T cell repertoires from 640 or so subjects and related those repertoires to cytomegalovirus serostatus. All discovery cohort repertoires had been generated using a single sequencing platform. Alongside the repertoire data, information on donor age, sex, ethnicity and CMV serostatus was compiled. The study aimed to test whether signatures of past pathogen exposure could be identified by cataloging public T cell receptors. Of the 398 genotyped donors, roughly 80% fell in the genetic ancestry cluster associated with self-reported Caucasian donors. To decide whether each TCR beta V gene segment behaved as functional or pseudogenic, an earlier analysis of some 600 of the donors relied on high-throughput TCR beta sequencing. Across approximately 420 genotyped donors of the cohort, an average of approximately 220,000 unique TCR beta nucleotide sequences per donor were sequenced, and 15% to 20% of those sequences were non-productive. The study combined high-throughput TCR immunosequencing, statistical association of individual TCRs with disease status, and machine learning to predict cytomegalovirus infection status. Study-level results and caveats: Several of the top co-occurrence clusters appeared to be linked to parvovirus B19, influenza, CMV and Epstein-Barr virus, according to a later analysis. While some public TCRs were present in many individuals, most TCR sequences turned up only very rarely across donors. According to the authors, the approach could potentially be generalized to other disease states and immunological phenotypes. A further reported finding was that TCR beta sequences accurately predicted the HLA-A and HLA-B alleles for most subjects in the first cohort. The study gave a list of 150 to 200 TCR beta chains associated with cytomegalovirus. Roughly uniform sequencing depth across donors was assumed in presence/absence analyses, although this assumption may not hold. Compared with the approximately 670-donor mean, donors in an Asian-associated ancestry cluster had fewer N-insertions in productive TCRs, according to a later genetic analysis. For the cohort, immune exposure information was limited to CMV serostatus. According to a later analysis, most CMV-associated TCR beta chains appeared to be HLA-restricted, and the HLA associations seemed to be driven largely by CMV exposure. In vitro tests confirmed that a few of the cytomegalovirus-associated TCR beta chains recognize cytomegalovirus antigens. According to a later analysis, TCR association rates differed among HLA loci, with DRB1 alleles showing the most associated TCRs and HLA-C alleles showing the fewest. In a later analysis, HLA-associated TCR beta chains were found to be more clonally expanded and to have lower generation probabilities than equally common non-associated chains. The 87-base-pair reads could not distinguish some IMGT-functional V segments, including TRBV6-2 and TRBV6-3, so those segments were excluded. Strong co-occurrence of HLA alleles, especially DR and DQ, made assigning TCR associations to individual alleles difficult. In an earlier analysis of fewer than 700 of the donors, most TCR beta V segments appeared in productive rearrangements about 87% or about 30% of the time, broadly matching IMGT annotations. Only TCR beta chains were sequenced in this cohort, and the absence of alpha or paired-chain data limited detectable features. A group of highly shared sequence variants was considered likely to be a technical artifact of the sequencing pipeline. A later genetic analysis associated a missense DCLRE1C variant with V-gene and J-gene trimming of TCR beta chains, and an independent cohort replicated the association. Cytomegalovirus status was reported to be diagnosed by the classifier with high specificity and sensitivity in both the original and validation cohorts. Because counts were too low, 15 to 20 rarely observed V segments, including chromosome 9 orphons, were excluded from the earlier analysis of 587 of the donors. Because HLA typing was unavailable for some donors at each locus, only the typed subset was used in association tests. In a later analysis, some 17,000 TCR beta sequences were associated with specific HLA alleles at a false discovery rate of 0.05. Linkage disequilibrium might explain the correlated functional status among segregating V segments, but an unknown experimental factor could not be excluded.

Receptor libraries were prepared by the immunoSEQ multiplex PCR assay. The multiplex PCR relied on a mix of 60 forward primers for TCR Vbeta segments and 13 reverse primers for TCR Jbeta segments. A multiplex PCR assay on genomic DNA amplified the CDR3 region of rearranged TCR beta genes. Amplified TCR beta libraries were sequenced as 87-base-pair reads on the Illumina HiSeq System. Per the original workflow: A later analysis counted 65 million to 90 million unique TCR beta chains across the 700 or so repertoires, and around 12 million of these chains were shared by at least two donors. A nearest-neighbor algorithm error-corrected the raw reads and collapsed the reads into unique sequences, merging closely related sequences to remove PCR and sequencing errors. Alignment of CDR3 sequences to IMGT reference sequences was used to assign V, D and J gene segments. For a sequence to be retained, a match of at least six nucleotides was required to both a V gene segment and a J gene segment. A rearrangement counted as productive if the CDR3 had no stop codons and remained in frame with V and J, and every other rearrangement counted as non-productive. CDR3 was defined according to IMGT convention as the region running from the second conserved V-encoded cysteine to the conserved J-encoded phenylalanine. In an earlier analysis of more than 550 of the donors, sequences lacking an unambiguous match to a single V gene segment were excluded. In an earlier analysis of approximately 500 of the donors, a V segment was called functional when productive rearrangements were above 56.7%, and segregating when the standard deviation between donors exceeded 5%. A statistical classification framework was built for diagnosing cytomegalovirus status from the catalog of TCR beta chain sequences. In a later analysis, TCR nucleotide sequences were compared against IMGT/GENE-DB human TR gene sequences so that V and J genes could be assigned. A later analysis assigned CDR3 sequences and most-parsimonious VDJ recombination scenarios with the TCRdist pipeline. In a later analysis, each TCR beta chain was defined by its CDR3 amino acid sequence together with its V-gene family, and reads lacking a unique V-gene family were excluded. In a later analysis, 450 to 600 highly shared, low-generation-probability nucleotide sequences were removed to address suspected cross-contamination and a sequencing artifact. In a later analysis, a clonal expansion index for each public chain was calculated from normalized within-repertoire ranks of inferred template counts. In a later analysis, generation probabilities were computed using a VDJ recombination model fitted to out-of-frame rearrangements, and the results were checked against IGoR. A later analysis scored TCR-TCR, TCR-HLA and TCR-CMV co-occurrence with hypergeometric tests, applying a repertoire-size bias correction to TCR pairs. False discovery rates were estimated in a later analysis by permuting HLA or CMV assignments 20 times. In a later analysis, co-occurring TCRs were grouped using DBSCAN, and TCRdist sequence similarity was added for clustering within HLA-allele-positive subsets. Repertoires with fewer than 30,000 or more than 120,000 public chains, plus five repertoires with anomalous nucleotide sharing, were excluded from co-occurrence clustering. Sourced from immuneACCESS, this table was stored by TCRdb with only in-frame sequences that have V and J called. A share of the clones is absent; for the studies checked, an unresolved V gene accounts for under half, and the remainder has no known explanation. That table gives V, J and clone size, and the DNA gave D and trimming. This sample's records show 190,000 or so clones. The ten biggest clones cover roughly 0.74% of the sample.

Trimming removed 3 bases from V and 1 base from J, leaving 7 bases between the germline ends. CDR1 and CDR2, looked up from the germline V gene, are SGDLS and YYNGEE. The CDR3 starts with the cysteine, ends with the phenylalanine, and has 13 residues. Here the CDR3 DNA is all that survives: 39 bases in frame from base 1. In total, approximately 700 healthy bone marrow donors made up the cohort. All cohort members were sampled while nominally healthy, although unrecorded immune exposures were likely present. The donor tested CMV seronegative and was one of the 352 seronegative cohort members. Each donor provided a peripheral blood sample, and peripheral blood mononuclear cells were used for TCR beta sequencing. The Qiagen DNeasy Blood Extraction Kit was used to extract genomic DNA from the blood cell samples.

Sequencing was carried out using PBMCs. The clonotype originates from a boy between 10 and 17 years old in good health and CMV-seronegative. In this chain, TRBV9 is recombined with TRBJ1-1; the D gene cannot be named for sure. The DNA is as follows: TGTGCCAGCAGCGCCAGACAGAACACTGAAGCTTTCTTT. It translates as CASSARQNTEAFF.